The 6 T cell receptor beta chains below were found in one sample sequenced in a study of T-cell reconstitution after alpha-beta-depleted transplantation in children. The TCRbeta library was prepared with unique molecular identifiers. TCRdb passed the PCR reads through MiXCR, listing each CDR3 protein once. The sample lists 450,000 to 600,000 distinct CDR3 sequences; 30% to 35% were seen once. Source: PBMCs from the stem cell graft donor, taken from the stem cell graft. The receptor set was obtained from a human donor who donated a stem cell graft to a child with aplastic anemia.

V and J are TRBV7-9 and TRBJ1-2; D is uncertain. CDR3 length equals 14 residues. Trimming took 4 bases from V and 4 from J, leaving 13 bases between them. Germline V gene lookup returns CDR1 SEHNR and CDR2 FQNEAQ (reference sequence). DNA for the CDR3: TGTGCCAGCAGCTCGGCAGTTTTTACCTATGGCTACACCTTC. It translates to CASSSAVFTYGYTF.

To note about this clonotype: A read error may produce the germline difference seen at one junction end. This chain links TRBV7-9 with TRBJ2-7, with 9 bases that match TRBD1. This CDR3 has 15 residues. Germline loops: CDR1 SEHNR, CDR2 FQNEAQ (reference sequence). As DNA, the CDR3 is TGTGCCGGCAGCTCCAGGACAGGGGCCTTCTACGAGCAGTACTTC. Encoded protein: CAGSSRTGAFYEQYF.

The chain couples TRBV7-2 to TRBJ2-1; TRBD2 matches at 7 bases. This CDR3 has 15 residues. Germline V gene data show CDR1 as SGHTA and CDR2 as FQGNSA. V lost 3 bases, J lost 2 bases, and 4 bases stayed unmatched. The CDR3 protein is CASSFAGLAYNEQFF. The CDR3 DNA follows: TGTGCCAGCAGCTTTGCAGGACTAGCCTACAATGAGCAGTTCTTC.

The chain is built from TRBV29-1 and TRBJ1-5; D unresolved. The length of the CDR3 is 13 residues. Trimming pared 6 bases from V and 0 bases from J, leaving 9 bases between. Germline CDR1 reads SQVTM; CDR2 reads ANQGSEA. The DNA for the CDR3 is TGCAGCGTGACCCCAGGTAGCAATCAGCCCCAGCATTTT. Translation gives CSVTPGSNQPQHF.

This clonotype has a handful of counts. This chain links TRBV7-3 with TRBJ2-2; the D gene is possibly TRBD2 (6 bases). CDR3 size: 16 residues. Trimming removed 1 base from V and 6 bases from J, with 15 bases in between. Germline V gives CDR1 SGHTA, CDR2 FQGTGA. The CDR3 region is CASSLSSGSLSGELFF. The CDR3 DNA reads as TGTGCCAGCAGCTTAAGTTCCGGGAGTCTTTCCGGGGAGCTGTTTTTT.

CDR3 DNA: TGTGCCAGCAGCTTAGACAACAGAGGGTATGGCTACACCTTC. The encoded protein is CASSLDNRGYGYTF. The chain links TRBV7-9 to TRBJ1-2; no firm D call. Trimming shortened V by 1 base and J by 5 bases, and 11 bases separated the two germline ends. This CDR3 contains 14 residues. Germline CDR1 SEHNR, CDR2 FQNEAQ (reference sequence).